Reported below is one T cell receptor beta chain. This record belongs to a study of T-cell memory formation after mild COVID-19. Via MiXCR, TCRdb re-called the 5' RACE reads, giving one row per CDR3 protein. The sample lists about 540,000 distinct CDR3 sequences, 20% seen once, with around 13% in the top ten. The CDR3 is 15 residues long. Germline CDR1 SGHRS, CDR2 YFSETQ. V gave up 0 bases and J gave up 3 bases, with 13 bases separating them. The TCR comes from an adult woman who had mild COVID-19 (a few samples of this study predate the infection). Cell type and time point are not known. The V and J genes are TRBV5-1 and TRBJ2-7, with no clear D. The sequencing input was PBMCs or a T cell subset sorted from them (not recorded which). The CDR3 DNA reads as TGCGCCAGCAGCTTGGCGTCTGGGCAGTTCTACGAGCAGTACTTC. Encoded protein: CASSLASGQFYEQYF.